The next 29 T cell receptor beta chains were all read from a single sample in a study of OX40 agonist ivuxolimab in advanced cancers. Profiled with immunoSEQ multiplex PCR; TCRdb holds only in-frame clones, not every one. The sample lists approximately 44,000 clones, more than 65% occurring once. The sequences come from CD4+ or CD8+ T cells sorted from blood, collected in a trial of the OX40 agonist ivuxolimab. All receptors derive from an adult with an advanced solid tumor such as melanoma, head and neck, liver or kidney cancer.

V usage is TRBV29-1 and J usage is TRBJ1-2; 9 nucleotides agree with TRBD1. The CDR3 is 15 amino acids. With 7 bases clipped from V and 2 bases from J, the junction kept 11 bases outside the gene matches. Germline V gene sequence: CDR1 SQVTM, CDR2 ANQGSEA. CDR3 sequence reads: CSAEGDRGRNYGYTF. The CDR3 DNA reads TGCAGCGCCGAGGGAGACAGGGGGAGGAACTATGGCTACACCTTC.

The V call is TRBV6-6, the J call TRBJ1-4, with 7 nucleotides matching TRBD1. Unmatched junction bases numbered 4, after V lost 6 bases and J lost 0 bases. Germline V CDR1 and CDR2: MNHNY, SVGAGI (reference sequence). The CDR3 loop spans 15 amino acids. For the CDR3, the DNA is TGTGCCAGCAGACCCCAGGGGGCAACTAATGAAAAACTGTTTTTT. It translates to CASRPQGATNEKLFF.

The chain links TRBV5-6 to TRBJ1-2; 7 bases fit TRBD1. CDR3 length: 15 residues. Per germline, CDR1 SGHDT and CDR2 YYEEEE. After removal of 3 bases from V and 3 bases from J, the junction contained 8 bases not matched to a gene. CDR3 DNA sequence: TGTGCCAGCAGCTGGGGACAGACCCCCTACTATGGCTACACCTTC. As protein: CASSWGQTPYYGYTF.

CDR3: CASAWSGGTDTQYF. The DNA of the CDR3 is TGTGCCAGCGCCTGGAGCGGGGGGACAGATACGCAGTATTTT. The chain links TRBV19 to TRBJ2-3; 9 bases are a match to TRBD2. Losses at the gene ends were 9 bases for V and 3 bases for J; bases not matched to a gene: 7. The CDR3 runs to 14 residues. Germline V gene data show CDR1 as LNHDA and CDR2 as SQIVND (reference sequence).

The J gene is TRBJ2-7, the V gene TRBV10-1, with D unclear. Trimming stripped 2 bases from V and 2 bases from J, with 7 bases between. CDR1 is WNHNN, CDR2 SYGVQD, per germline (reference sequence). The CDR3 loop spans 13 amino acids. The CDR3 DNA reads as TGCGCCAGCAGTGAGGACTTTCCCTACGAGCAGTACTTC. It translates to CASSEDFPYEQYF.

The chain couples TRBV6-7 to TRBJ1-3; 7 bases are shared with TRBD1. TRBV6-7 is assigned to the ORF class and has an uncertain function. V lost 5 bases, J lost 3 bases, and 7 bases stayed unmatched. This CDR3 is 15 amino acids long. The CDR3 sequence: CASSATGKIGNTIYF. CDR3 nucleotide sequence: TGTGCCAGCAGTGCGACAGGGAAGATTGGAAACACCATATATTTT.

V usage is TRBV9 and J usage is TRBJ1-2; the D gene is possibly TRBD1 (6 bases). The CDR3 spans 17 residues. Germline V lookup: CDR1 SGDLS, CDR2 YYNGEE. With 7 bases removed from V and 6 bases from J, the gap between germline ends came to 28 bases. The CDR3 reads CASRGGRAGDGVDGYTF. The CDR3 nucleotides are TGTGCCAGCCGCGGGGGCCGGGCAGGGGACGGGGTGGATGGCTACACCTTC.

As for this clone: This sample includes further DNA sequences coding for the same CDR3. The chain couples TRBV9 to TRBJ2-2; TRBD2 agrees at 7 bases. Per germline, CDR1 SGDLS and CDR2 YYNGEE. This CDR3 has 14 amino acids. With 0 bases clipped from V and 6 bases from J, the junction kept 2 bases outside the gene matches. CDR3 protein: CASSVGGGSGELFF. CDR3 nucleotides: TGTGCCAGCAGCGTAGGGGGGGGGTCCGGGGAGCTGTTTTTT.

V usage is TRBV7-2 and J usage is TRBJ1-2; tentative D call: TRBD1 (5 bases). The V gene's germline CDR1 is SGHTA and CDR2 FQGNSA. V was cut by 2 bases and J by 3 bases, with 13 bases left in between. The CDR3 runs 15 residues. This chain's CDR3 is CASSLKSGTDYGYTF. Here the CDR3 DNA reads TGTGCCAGCAGCTTAAAATCAGGGACGGACTATGGCTACACCTTC.

The V gene is TRBV27, the J gene TRBJ2-7; the D call may be TRBD1 or TRBD2 (5 bases each). The V end lost 3 bases, the J end lost 6 bases, and 12 bases lay between the germline ends. Per the germline V gene, CDR1 is MNHEY and CDR2 is SMNVEV (reference sequence). The CDR3 totals 13 residues. CDR3 DNA: TGTGCCAGCAGTTTGGCAGGGAGTGGCGAGCAGTACTTC. This codes for CASSLAGSGEQYF.

The J gene is TRBJ1-2, the V gene TRBV29-1, with 8 bases aligning to TRBD1. Looked up from germline, CDR1 is SQVTM and CDR2 is ANQGSEA. This CDR3 has 14 residues. The junction had 5 bases not matched to a gene; V was cut back by 3 bases and J by 2 bases. The CDR3 protein is CSVEPGGANYGYTF. For the CDR3, the DNA is TGCAGCGTTGAGCCAGGGGGCGCAAACTATGGCTACACCTTC.

The DNA for the CDR3 is TGTGCCAGCAGCGAGAAACAGGGGGCTGACTATGGCTACACCTTC. Its protein is CASSEKQGADYGYTF. V and J are TRBV13 and TRBJ1-2, with 9 positions matching TRBD1. Looked up from germline, CDR1 is PRHDT and CDR2 is FYEKMQ (reference sequence). This CDR3 has 15 residues. V was pared by 5 bases and J by 3 bases, with 7 bases of the junction left unmatched.

The chain has TRBV29-1 and TRBJ1-1, with 7 bases aligning to TRBD1. Germline trimming cut 5 bases from V and 5 bases from J; bases unmatched to any gene: 14. The CDR3 totals 15 residues. Germline V gives CDR1 SQVTM, CDR2 ANQGSEA. CDR3 in amino acids: CSVPPPRQGRTEAFF. For the CDR3, the DNA is TGCAGCGTTCCACCGCCCCGACAGGGACGGACTGAAGCTTTCTTT.

This chain uses TRBV7-8 with TRBJ2-5; 8 bases fit TRBD1. The V gene end was trimmed by 8 bases and the J gene end by 5 bases; junction bases not matched to a gene: 4. The CDR3 sequence is 12 residues long. CDR1 is SGHVS and CDR2 is FQNEAQ in the germline V gene. The CDR3 loop reads CASGTGGETQYF. The DNA of the CDR3 is TGTGCCAGCGGGACAGGAGGCGAGACCCAGTACTTC.

CDR3 protein: CASSIDSGGGYMGYGYTF. The CDR3 coding sequence is TGTGCCAGTAGTATAGATTCTGGAGGGGGATACATGGGCTATGGCTACACCTTC. The gene calls are TRBV19 and TRBJ1-2, with D maybe TRBD1 (6 bases). V shed 0 bases and J shed 4 bases, with 21 bases lying between them. Germline values: CDR1 LNHDA, CDR2 SQIVND (reference sequence). The CDR3 is made up of 18 amino acids.

The chain joins TRBV6-1 to TRBJ2-2; D is undetermined. Germline assignment: CDR1 MNHNS and CDR2 SASEGT. Trimming removed 1 base at V and 4 bases at J, with 10 bases between. The CDR3 consists of 15 residues. This CDR3 reads CASSEVRTVTGELFF. As DNA, the CDR3 is TGTGCCAGCAGTGAAGTTCGGACCGTCACCGGGGAGCTGTTTTTT.

The rearrangement joins TRBV7-3 to TRBJ2-2, with 9 bases identical to TRBD2. Per the germline V gene, CDR1 is SGHTA and CDR2 is FQGTGA. With V trimmed by 4 bases and J by 9 bases, 9 bases remained unmatched. This CDR3 contains 15 residues. This chain's CDR3 is CASSCLSGRHRELFF. In DNA form, the CDR3 reads TGTGCCAGCAGCTGTCTTAGCGGGAGACACCGGGAGCTGTTTTTT.

As DNA, the CDR3 is TGTGCCAGCAGCTTAGCCCCCCAGGGCCATCAGCCCCAGCATTTT. Amino acid sequence: CASSLAPQGHQPQHF. V and J are TRBV7-8 and TRBJ1-5; weak D call: TRBD1 (5 bases). Deletions cut 0 bases from V and 5 bases from J, with 11 bases between. The CDR3 contains 15 residues. CDR1 is SGHVS and CDR2 is FQNEAQ in the germline V gene.

The chain recombines TRBV6-1 with TRBJ2-7, with 7 positions matching TRBD2. The CDR3 is made up of 15 amino acids. Germline CDR1 is MNHNS and CDR2 is SASEGT. J was trimmed by 3 bases and V by 6 bases; bases with no gene match: 11. The chain's CDR3 is CASSRTLAVSYEQYF. The CDR3 DNA follows: TGTGCCAGCAGCCGCACCCTAGCGGTTAGCTACGAGCAGTACTTC.

This clone was recorded once. The chain links TRBV30 to TRBJ2-7; 11 bases match TRBD2. V lost 4 bases to trimming and J lost 2 bases; unmatched junction nucleotides: 4. Germline V gives CDR1 GTSNPN, CDR2 SVGIG (reference sequence). This CDR3 region has 14 residues. In DNA form, the CDR3 reads TGTGCCTGGAAGGGACTAGCGGCCCCCTACGAGCAGTACTTC. Amino acids: CAWKGLAAPYEQYF.

V is TRBV5-4 and J is TRBJ2-2; possibly TRBD1 or TRBD2 for D (5 bases each). In germline, CDR1 is SGHNT, CDR2 YYREEE (reference sequence). The CDR3 has 16 residues. V was clipped by 0 bases and J by 3 bases, with 12 bases between them. CDR3 residues: CASSLGGPRDTGELFF. CDR3 DNA: TGTGCCAGCAGCTTGGGGGGACCGCGGGACACCGGGGAGCTGTTTTTT.

CDR3 nucleotides: TGTGCCAGCAGCCGGGACAGGAAGTCAGAGACCCAGTACTTC. This gives the protein CASSRDRKSETQYF. This chain uses TRBV11-2 with TRBJ2-5; 8 bases agree with TRBD1. The germline V gene encodes CDR1 SGHAT and CDR2 FQNNGV. This CDR3 region has 14 residues. After removal of 5 bases from V and 4 bases from J, the junction contained 6 bases not matched to a gene.

This sequence joins TRBV7-9 and TRBJ1-1; TRBD1 might be the D (6 bases). The germline V and J ends were trimmed by 7 bases and 0 bases, with 15 bases remaining between them. Per germline, CDR1 SEHNR and CDR2 FQNEAQ (reference sequence). This CDR3 contains 15 residues. The CDR3 loop reads CASTSAGHLNTEAFF. CDR3 DNA sequence: TGTGCCAGCACAAGCGCGGGACATCTGAACACTGAAGCTTTCTTT.

J is TRBJ2-5 and V is TRBV5-1, with a tentative D call TRBD1 (6 bases). The assigned J gene may be wrong: the sequence end matches TRBJ2-7 better. The CDR3 is 16 amino acids. CDR1 is SGHRS, CDR2 YFSETQ, per germline. CDR3 DNA: TGCGCCAGCAGCGCGACGTCAGGGGTCGACTCCTACGAGCAGTACTTC. This codes for CASSATSGVDSYEQYF.

The chain joins TRBV7-3 to TRBJ2-1; D remains unclear. CDR3 length: 15 residues. The V gene's germline CDR1 is SGHTA and CDR2 FQGTGA. V was trimmed by 2 bases and J by 7 bases, leaving 15 bases between them. The CDR3 region has the DNA TGTGCCAGCAGCTTACTGTCCAGCGCTAAGAATGAGCAGTTCTTC. Residues: CASSLLSSAKNEQFF. The full variable domain, in which reference TRBV7-3 and TRBJ2-1 provide the parts outside the CDR3, is GAGVSQTPSNKVTEKGKYVELRCDPISGHTALYWYRQSLGQGPEFLIYFQGTGAADDSGLPNDRFFAVRPEGSVSTLKIQRTERGDSAVYLCASSLLSSAKNEQFFGPGTRLTVL.

The chain combines TRBV2 with TRBJ2-5; no firm D call. The CDR3 consists of 14 residues. Trimming removed 6 bases at V and 2 bases at J, with 13 bases between. The germline CDR1 and CDR2 sequences are SNHLY and FYNNEI. The CDR3 DNA is TGTGCCAGCAGAGAAAGCTCAGTTCAAGAGACCCAGTACTTC. Amino acid sequence: CASRESSVQETQYF.

This clone was found once. The J gene is TRBJ2-2, the V gene TRBV6-5, with TRBD1 matching over 9 bases. The V segment lost 6 bases and the J segment 7 bases; nucleotides outside the gene matches: 9. Germline V CDR1 and CDR2: MNHEY, SVGAGI. The CDR3 extends over 15 amino acids. The CDR3 region has the DNA TGTGCCAGCAGGCTCCGGGACAGGGTAAACGGGGAGCTGTTTTTT. It is translated as CASRLRDRVNGELFF.

The count of this clone is one. The V gene is TRBV5-1, the J gene TRBJ1-2, with TRBD1 as a possible D gene (5 bases). Per germline, CDR1 SGHRS and CDR2 YFSETQ. CDR3 length equals 13 residues. Trimming took off 5 bases at V and 0 bases at J, with 8 bases between the two ends. CDR3 amino acids: CASRDTANYGYTF. The CDR3 DNA reads TGCGCCAGCAGGGACACAGCTAACTATGGCTACACCTTC.

This clone was found a few times. At the DNA level, this CDR3 is encoded by other sequences in the same sample as well. The V gene is TRBV6-1, the J gene TRBJ2-3, with a tentative D call TRBD2 (6 bases). The CDR3 has 15 amino acids. Trimming shortened V by 4 bases and J by 3 bases, and 14 bases separated the two germline ends. Germline CDR1 and CDR2: MNHNS and SASEGT. The CDR3 sequence is CASSGGGAGTDTQYF. The DNA for the CDR3 is TGTGCCAGCAGTGGAGGCGGGGCAGGAACAGATACGCAGTATTTT.